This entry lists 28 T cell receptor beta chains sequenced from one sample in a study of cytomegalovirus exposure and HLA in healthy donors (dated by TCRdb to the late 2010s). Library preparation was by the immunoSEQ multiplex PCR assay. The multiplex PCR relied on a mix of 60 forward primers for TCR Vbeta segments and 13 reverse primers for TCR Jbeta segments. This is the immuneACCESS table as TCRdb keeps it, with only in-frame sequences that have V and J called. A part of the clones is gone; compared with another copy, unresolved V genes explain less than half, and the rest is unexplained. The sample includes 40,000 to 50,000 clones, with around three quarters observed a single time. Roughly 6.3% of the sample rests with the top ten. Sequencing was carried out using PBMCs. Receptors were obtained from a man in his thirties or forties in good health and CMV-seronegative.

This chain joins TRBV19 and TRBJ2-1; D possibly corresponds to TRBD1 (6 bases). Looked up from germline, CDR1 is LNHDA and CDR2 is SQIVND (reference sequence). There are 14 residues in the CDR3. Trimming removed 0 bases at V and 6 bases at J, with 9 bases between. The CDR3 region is CASSIEGRGNEQFF. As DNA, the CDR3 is TGTGCCAGTAGTATAGAGGGCAGGGGCAATGAGCAGTTCTTC.

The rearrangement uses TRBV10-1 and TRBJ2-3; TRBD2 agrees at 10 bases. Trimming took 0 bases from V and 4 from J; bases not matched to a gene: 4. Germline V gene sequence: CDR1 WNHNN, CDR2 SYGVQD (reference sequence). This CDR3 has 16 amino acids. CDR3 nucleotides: TGCGCCAGCAGTGAGTCGAGCGGGAGGGCCGCAGATACGCAGTATTTT. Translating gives CASSESSGRAADTQYF.

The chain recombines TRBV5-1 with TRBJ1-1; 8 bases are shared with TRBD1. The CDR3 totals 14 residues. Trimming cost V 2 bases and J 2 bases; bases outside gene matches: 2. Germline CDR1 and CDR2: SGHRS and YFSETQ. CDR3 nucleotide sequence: TGCGCCAGCAGCTTTGGACAGGGAAACACTGAAGCTTTCTTT. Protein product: CASSFGQGNTEAFF.

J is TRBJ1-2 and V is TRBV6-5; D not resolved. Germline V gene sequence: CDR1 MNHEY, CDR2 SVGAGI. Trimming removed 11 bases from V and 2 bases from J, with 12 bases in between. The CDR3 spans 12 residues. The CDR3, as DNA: TGTGCCTCGAGCCCTACGAACTATGGCTACACCTTC. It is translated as CASSPTNYGYTF.

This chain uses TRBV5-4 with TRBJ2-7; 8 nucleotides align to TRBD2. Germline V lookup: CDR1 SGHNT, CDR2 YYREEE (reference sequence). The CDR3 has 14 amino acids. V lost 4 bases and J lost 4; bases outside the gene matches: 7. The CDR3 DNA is TGTGCCAGCAGCGGTAGCGGGGCGATATACGAGCAGTACTTC. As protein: CASSGSGAIYEQYF.

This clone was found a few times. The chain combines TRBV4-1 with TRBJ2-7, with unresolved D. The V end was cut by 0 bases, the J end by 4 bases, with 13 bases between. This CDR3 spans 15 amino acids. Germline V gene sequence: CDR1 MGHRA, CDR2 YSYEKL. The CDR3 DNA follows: TGCGCCAGCAGCCAAGAGTTTCCTAAGCATTACGAGCAGTACTTC. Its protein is CASSQEFPKHYEQYF.

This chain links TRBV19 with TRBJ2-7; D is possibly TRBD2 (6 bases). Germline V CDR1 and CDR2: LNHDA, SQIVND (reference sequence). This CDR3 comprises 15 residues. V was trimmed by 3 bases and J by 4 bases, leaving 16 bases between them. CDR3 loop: CASSIGGTELYEQYF. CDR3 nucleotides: TGTGCCAGTAGTATTGGGGGGACGGAATTATACGAGCAGTACTTC.

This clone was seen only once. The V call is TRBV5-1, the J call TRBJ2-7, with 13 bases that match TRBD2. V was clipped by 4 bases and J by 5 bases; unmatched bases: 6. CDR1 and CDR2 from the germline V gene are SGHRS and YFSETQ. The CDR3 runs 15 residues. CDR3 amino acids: CASSRTSGSQNEQYF. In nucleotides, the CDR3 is TGCGCCAGCAGCCGGACTAGCGGGAGTCAGAACGAGCAGTACTTC.

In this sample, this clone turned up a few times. The CDR3 protein is CASSLKPTYEQYF. The CDR3 DNA reads TGTGCCAGCAGCTTGAAGCCGACCTACGAGCAGTACTTC. This chain joins TRBV5-6 and TRBJ2-7; unclear D gene. The CDR3 covers 13 residues. Per the germline V gene, CDR1 is SGHDT and CDR2 is YYEEEE. V was pared by 1 base and J by 2 bases, with 7 bases between.

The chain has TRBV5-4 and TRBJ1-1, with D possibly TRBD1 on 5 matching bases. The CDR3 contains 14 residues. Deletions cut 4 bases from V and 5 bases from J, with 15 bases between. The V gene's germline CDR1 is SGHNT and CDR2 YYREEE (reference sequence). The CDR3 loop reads CASSRPGGETEAFF. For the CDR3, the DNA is TGTGCCAGCAGCCGTCCGGGGGGGGAGACTGAAGCTTTCTTT.

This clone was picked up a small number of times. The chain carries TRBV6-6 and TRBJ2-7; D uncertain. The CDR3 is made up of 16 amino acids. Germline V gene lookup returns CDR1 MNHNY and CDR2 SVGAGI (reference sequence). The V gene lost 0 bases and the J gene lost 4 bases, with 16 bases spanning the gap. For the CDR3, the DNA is TGTGCCAGCAGTTACTCAATGGTTATGGAGTCTTACGAGCAGTACTTC. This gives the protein CASSYSMVMESYEQYF.

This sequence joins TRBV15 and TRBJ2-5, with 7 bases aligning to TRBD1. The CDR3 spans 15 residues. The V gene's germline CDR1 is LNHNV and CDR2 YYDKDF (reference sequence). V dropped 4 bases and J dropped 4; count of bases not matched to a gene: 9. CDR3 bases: TGTGCCACCAGCACCCTGACAGGGAAGGCAGAGACCCAGTACTTC. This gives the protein CATSTLTGKAETQYF.

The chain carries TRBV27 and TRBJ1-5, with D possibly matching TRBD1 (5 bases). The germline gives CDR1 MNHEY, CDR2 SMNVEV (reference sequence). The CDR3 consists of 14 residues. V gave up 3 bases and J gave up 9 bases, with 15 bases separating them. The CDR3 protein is CASSFRQGNGPQHF. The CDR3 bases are TGTGCCAGCAGTTTTAGGCAGGGTAATGGGCCCCAGCATTTT.

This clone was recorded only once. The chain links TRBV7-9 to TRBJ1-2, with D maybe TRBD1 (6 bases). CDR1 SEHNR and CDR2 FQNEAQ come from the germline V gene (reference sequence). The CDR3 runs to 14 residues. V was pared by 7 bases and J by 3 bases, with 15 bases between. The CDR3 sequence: CASTPRDKYYGYTF. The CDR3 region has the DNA TGTGCCAGCACCCCAAGGGACAAGTACTATGGCTACACCTTC.

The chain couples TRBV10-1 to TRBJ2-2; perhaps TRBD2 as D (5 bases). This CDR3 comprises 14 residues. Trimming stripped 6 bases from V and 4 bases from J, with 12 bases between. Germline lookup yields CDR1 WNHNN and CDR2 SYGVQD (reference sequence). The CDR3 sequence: CASRLDRLTGELFF. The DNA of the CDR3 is TGCGCCAGCAGACTAGATCGGCTCACCGGGGAGCTGTTTTTT.

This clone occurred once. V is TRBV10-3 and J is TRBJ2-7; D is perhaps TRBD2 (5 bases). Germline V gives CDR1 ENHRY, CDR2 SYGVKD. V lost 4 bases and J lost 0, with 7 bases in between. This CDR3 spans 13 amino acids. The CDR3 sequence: CAISGGSSYEQYF. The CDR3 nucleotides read TGTGCCATCAGTGGTGGGAGCTCCTACGAGCAGTACTTC.

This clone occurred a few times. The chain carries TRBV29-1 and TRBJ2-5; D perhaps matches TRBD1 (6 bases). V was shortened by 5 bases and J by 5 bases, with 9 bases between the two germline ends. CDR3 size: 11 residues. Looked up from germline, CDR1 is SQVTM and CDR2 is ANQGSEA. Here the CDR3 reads CSVYREETQYF. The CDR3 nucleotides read TGCAGCGTTTACAGGGAGGAGACCCAGTACTTC.

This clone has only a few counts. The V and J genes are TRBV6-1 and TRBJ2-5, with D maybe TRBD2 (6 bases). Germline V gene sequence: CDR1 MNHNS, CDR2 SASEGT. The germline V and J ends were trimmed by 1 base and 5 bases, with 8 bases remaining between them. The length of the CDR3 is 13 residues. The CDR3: CASSEVRGETQYF. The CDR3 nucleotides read TGTGCCAGCAGTGAAGTACGGGGGGAGACCCAGTACTTC.

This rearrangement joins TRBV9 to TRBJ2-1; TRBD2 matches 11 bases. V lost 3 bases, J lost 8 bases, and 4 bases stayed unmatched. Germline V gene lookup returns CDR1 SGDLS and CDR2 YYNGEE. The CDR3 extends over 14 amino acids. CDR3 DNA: TGTGCCAGCAGCGCGGGGACTAGCGGCGATGAGCAGTTCTTC. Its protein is CASSAGTSGDEQFF.

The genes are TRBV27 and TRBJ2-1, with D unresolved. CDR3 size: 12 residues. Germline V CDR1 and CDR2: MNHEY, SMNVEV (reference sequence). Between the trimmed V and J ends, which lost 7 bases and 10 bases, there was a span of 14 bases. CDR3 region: CASTSEAGEQFF. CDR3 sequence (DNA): TGTGCCAGCACTTCTGAGGCCGGGGAGCAGTTCTTC.

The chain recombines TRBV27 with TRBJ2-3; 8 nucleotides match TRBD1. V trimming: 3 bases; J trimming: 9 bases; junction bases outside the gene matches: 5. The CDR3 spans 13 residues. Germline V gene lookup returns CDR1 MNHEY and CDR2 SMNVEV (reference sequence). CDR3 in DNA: TGTGCCAGCAGTTTCAGGGGGCGGGACACGCAGTATTTT. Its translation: CASSFRGRDTQYF.

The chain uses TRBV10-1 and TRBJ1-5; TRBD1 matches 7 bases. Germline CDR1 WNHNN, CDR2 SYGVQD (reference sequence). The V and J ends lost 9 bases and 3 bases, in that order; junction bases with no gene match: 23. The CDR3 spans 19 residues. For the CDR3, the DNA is TGCGCCAGGGGAATGTCAAACGCTTTCGACAGGGAGTCCAATCAGCCCCAGCATTTT. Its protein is CARGMSNAFDRESNQPQHF.

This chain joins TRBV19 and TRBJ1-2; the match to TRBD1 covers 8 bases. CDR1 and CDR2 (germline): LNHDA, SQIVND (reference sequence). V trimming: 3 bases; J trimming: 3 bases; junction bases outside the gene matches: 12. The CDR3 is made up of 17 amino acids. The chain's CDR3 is CASSIGHRGSSHYGYTF. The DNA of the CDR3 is TGTGCCAGTAGTATCGGCCACAGGGGGAGCTCCCACTATGGCTACACCTTC.

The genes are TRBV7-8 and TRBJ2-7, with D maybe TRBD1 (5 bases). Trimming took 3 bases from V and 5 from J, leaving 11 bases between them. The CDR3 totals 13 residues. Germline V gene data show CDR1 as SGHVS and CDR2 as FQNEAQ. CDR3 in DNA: TGTGCCAGCAGCTTCTGGCAGGGCAACGAGCAGTACTTC. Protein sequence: CASSFWQGNEQYF.

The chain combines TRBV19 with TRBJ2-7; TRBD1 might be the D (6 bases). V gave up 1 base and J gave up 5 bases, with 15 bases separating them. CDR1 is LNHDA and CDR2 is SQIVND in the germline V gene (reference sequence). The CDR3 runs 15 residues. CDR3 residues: CASSIGSGQPDEQYF. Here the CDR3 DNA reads TGTGCCAGTAGTATAGGCTCAGGACAGCCCGACGAGCAGTACTTC.

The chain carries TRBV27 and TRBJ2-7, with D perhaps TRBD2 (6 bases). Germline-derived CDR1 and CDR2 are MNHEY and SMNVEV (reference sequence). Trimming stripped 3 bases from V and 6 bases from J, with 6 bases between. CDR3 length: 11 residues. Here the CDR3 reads CASSFGGEQYF. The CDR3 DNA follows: TGTGCCAGCAGTTTCGGGGGCGAGCAGTACTTC.

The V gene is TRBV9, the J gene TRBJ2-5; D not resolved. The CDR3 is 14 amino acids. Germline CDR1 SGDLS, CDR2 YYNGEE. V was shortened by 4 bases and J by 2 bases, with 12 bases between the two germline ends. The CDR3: CASSLRSVQETQYF. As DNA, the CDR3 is TGTGCCAGCAGCCTCCGCTCAGTGCAAGAGACCCAGTACTTC.

As DNA, the CDR3 is TGTGCCAGCAGAGTTATGGGGACAGTGAACACTGAAGCTTTCTTT. It codes for CASRVMGTVNTEAFF. This sequence joins TRBV6-5 and TRBJ1-1; 7 bases match TRBD1. Germline trimming cut 6 bases from V and 0 bases from J; bases unmatched to any gene: 7. This CDR3 spans 15 amino acids. Germline CDR1 is MNHEY and CDR2 is SVGAGI.